This T cell receptor (beta chain) was identified during a study of blood T cells in healthy people across ages. Primed by a sample-barcoded 5' primer and a J-beta primer mix, a second PCR proceeded for about 7 to 11 cycles. From the 5' RACE reads, TCRdb called clonotypes with MiXCR, one entry per CDR3 protein. This table has fewer than 950,000 distinct CDR3 sequences, about 55% appearing once. Germline CDR1 and CDR2: LGHDT and YNNKEL (reference sequence). This CDR3 comprises 16 residues. Deletions cut 0 bases from V and 3 bases from J, with 14 bases between. Sequenced: blood. V usage is TRBV3-1 and J usage is TRBJ1-2, with D hard to call. This clonotype was sampled from a man older than 75 in good health. CDR3 nucleotide sequence: TGTGCCAGCAGCCAAGATCTGGGCAGTTGGGACTATGGCTACACCTTC. It specifies CASSQDLGSWDYGYTF.